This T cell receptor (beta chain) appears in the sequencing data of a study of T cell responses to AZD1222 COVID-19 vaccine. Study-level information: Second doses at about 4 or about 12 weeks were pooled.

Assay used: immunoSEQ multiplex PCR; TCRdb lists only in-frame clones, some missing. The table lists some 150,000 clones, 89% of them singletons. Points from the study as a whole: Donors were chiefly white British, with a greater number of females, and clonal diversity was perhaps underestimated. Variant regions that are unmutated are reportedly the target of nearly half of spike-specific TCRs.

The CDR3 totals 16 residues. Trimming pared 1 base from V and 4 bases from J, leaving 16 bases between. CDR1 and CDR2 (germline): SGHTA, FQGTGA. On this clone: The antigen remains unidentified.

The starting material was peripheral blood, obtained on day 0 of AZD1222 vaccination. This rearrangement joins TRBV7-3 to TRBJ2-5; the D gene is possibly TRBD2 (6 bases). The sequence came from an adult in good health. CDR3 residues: CASSLSGGGGSETQYF. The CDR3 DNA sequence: TGTGCCAGCAGCTTAAGCGGCGGCGGAGGGTCAGAGACCCAGTACTTC.